Shown below are 26 T cell receptor beta chains from a single sample sequenced in a study of spatial heterogeneity in lung cancer. Time point described: sample taken at primary tumor resection. No cell sorting; template was whole RNA from tumor, lung tissue or PBMC. TCRdb re-called the 5' RACE reads through MiXCR, storing one row per CDR3 protein. The profile shows roughly 10,000 distinct CDR3 sequences, 3% to 4% of them singletons. This specimen consisted of PBMCs, obtained at surgery. These receptors were collected from a female donor with early-stage non-small cell lung cancer.

Ten or more counts support this clonotype. This beta chain turned up in a library designed for alpha chains; as an off-target read, its abundance says little. V gene TRBV12-5 combines with J gene TRBJ2-3, with 9 bases aligning to TRBD2. Germline V CDR1 and CDR2: LGHNT, FRNRAP. The CDR3 extends over 14 amino acids. Trimming removed 7 bases from V and 4 bases from J; junction bases left unmatched: 6. CDR3 bases: TGTGCTAGTGCCCTAGCGGGGACAGCAGATACGCAGTATTTT. Protein sequence: CASALAGTADTQYF.

This clonotype was counted a single time. This may stem from a read error, because a much larger clone lies one nucleotide away. Little can be read into the size of this beta chain, an off-target read in a library designed for alpha chains. The rearrangement links TRBV10-3 to TRBJ2-1, with a possible D match to TRBD1 (6 bases). The CDR3 is 15 amino acids. V shed 6 bases and J shed 3 bases, with 15 bases lying between them. Germline CDR1 is ENHRY and CDR2 is SYGVKD. The DNA for the CDR3 is TGTGCCATCAGGTTCTCGGGACATGGCTACAATGAGCAGTTCTTC. Translated, it gives CAIRFSGHGYNEQFF.

Worth noting for this clonotype: For a library built for alpha chains, this beta chain is a stray read; little rests on its size. V gene TRBV12-3 or TRBV12-4 combines with J gene TRBJ2-7, with TRBD1 identical over 7 bases. CDR3 size: 13 residues. J was trimmed by 3 bases and V by 5 bases; bases with no gene match: 4. CDR3 nucleotide sequence: TGTGCCAGCAGTCTCAGACAGGGCTACGAGCAGTACTTC. Its translation: CASSLRQGYEQYF.

In its sample, this clonotype was seen many times. This beta chain is a stray read from a library made for alpha chains; its abundance is not meaningful. V usage is TRBV27 and J usage is TRBJ2-1; tentatively, D is TRBD2 (6 bases). The CDR3 loop spans 15 amino acids. CDR1 MNHEY and CDR2 SMNVEV come from the germline V gene (reference sequence). The V and J ends lost 2 bases and 1 base respectively, with 9 bases between them. The CDR3 sequence is CASSLAGPSYNEQFF. Here the CDR3 DNA reads TGTGCCAGCAGTTTAGCGGGACCATCCTACAATGAGCAGTTCTTC.

This clonotype was found a few times. This beta chain is a stray read from a library made for alpha chains; its abundance is not meaningful. This chain joins TRBV6-6 and TRBJ2-5, with 7 nucleotides matching TRBD1. There are 13 residues in the CDR3. Trimming removed 5 bases from V and 7 bases from J; junction bases left unmatched: 7. Germline assignment: CDR1 MNHNY and CDR2 SVGAGI (reference sequence). The CDR3 coding sequence is TGTGCCAGCAGTCCTGGGGCAGGGGGGACCCAGTACTTC. It encodes CASSPGAGGTQYF.

This clonotype was seen only a few times. For a library built for alpha chains, this beta chain is a stray read; little rests on its size. V gene TRBV20-1 combines with J gene TRBJ2-7; 13 bases are shared with TRBD2. Per germline, CDR1 DFQATT and CDR2 SNEGSKA (reference sequence). The CDR3 sequence is 16 residues long. V lost 2 bases, J lost 2 bases, and 6 bases stayed unmatched. The chain's CDR3 is CSARRPGTSGAYEQYF. The DNA of the CDR3 is TGCAGTGCTAGACGGCCCGGGACTAGCGGGGCCTACGAGCAGTACTTC.

This clonotype occurred many times. This beta chain appears as a stray read in a library generated for alpha chains; its size is not informative. The chain combines TRBV27 with TRBJ1-4; no firm D call. V gave up 6 bases and J gave up 5 bases, with 16 bases separating them. The CDR3 sequence is 15 residues long. Looked up from germline, CDR1 is MNHEY and CDR2 is SMNVEV (reference sequence). CDR3: CASSRGRSINEKLFF. The CDR3 nucleotides are TGTGCCAGCAGCCGAGGACGGAGCATAAATGAAAAACTGTTTTTT.

In this sample, this clonotype turned up many times. Within a library made for alpha chains, this beta chain is off target, and its count is uninformative. The CDR3 protein is CASSWAVNTGELFF. CDR3 coding DNA: TGTGCCAGCAGTTGGGCGGTCAACACCGGGGAGCTGTTTTTT. The rearrangement joins TRBV6-2 or TRBV6-3 to TRBJ2-2, with D hard to call. Trimming removed 4 bases from V and 2 bases from J, with 8 bases in between. The V gene's germline CDR1 is MNHEY and CDR2 SVGEGT. The length of the CDR3 is 14 residues.

This clonotype was observed at least ten times. A read error may account for a junction end that differs from germline. This beta chain is an off-target read within a library intended for alpha chains, so its frequency means little. V and J are TRBV5-1 and TRBJ2-7; unclear D gene. This CDR3 contains 12 residues. Germline CDR1 is SGHRS and CDR2 is YFSETQ. DNA for the CDR3: TGCGCCAGCAGCTTGACCGGACCCGCTCTAATTTTC. Residues: CASSLTGPALIF.

A note on this clonotype: Being off target in a library aimed at alpha chains, this beta chain has a size of little meaning. V and J are TRBV4-3 and TRBJ2-1; 10 bases are a match to TRBD1. Germline loops: CDR1 LGHNA, CDR2 YSLEER. V was pared by 1 base and J by 7 bases, with 4 bases of the junction left unmatched. CDR3 length: 15 amino acids. The CDR3 region is CASSQGDRGSNEQFF. For the CDR3, the DNA is TGCGCCAGCAGCCAAGGGGACAGGGGATCTAATGAGCAGTTCTTC.

This clonotype has ten or more counts. This beta chain is an unintended read in a library built for alpha chains; its size means little. The chain carries TRBV9 and TRBJ2-3; D may match TRBD1 or TRBD2 (5 bases each). Germline V gene sequence: CDR1 SGDLS, CDR2 YYNGEE. Trimming removed 2 bases at V and 0 bases at J, with 10 bases between. The CDR3 consists of 15 residues. This CDR3 reads CASSVRGVSTDTQYF. The CDR3 DNA reads TGTGCCAGCAGCGTTCGGGGCGTCAGCACAGATACGCAGTATTTT.

There are many counts of this clonotype. This beta chain turned up in a library designed for alpha chains; as an off-target read, its abundance says little. The chain has TRBV7-9 and TRBJ1-2; D gene unclear. The CDR3 consists of 16 residues. Germline lookup yields CDR1 SEHNR and CDR2 FQNEAQ (reference sequence). Trimming left V 4 bases short and J 0 bases short, with 15 bases between. Here the CDR3 DNA reads TGTGCCAGCAGCTCCTCAATAGCCGAGACTAACTATGGCTACACCTTC. This gives the protein CASSSSIAETNYGYTF.

To note about this clonotype: A library made for alpha chains picked up this beta chain off target, so its size means little. The chain employs TRBV7-2 and TRBJ2-6; TRBD2 aligns across 7 bases. The V and J ends lost 5 bases and 4 bases, in that order; junction bases with no gene match: 5. Germline CDR1 and CDR2: SGHTA and FQGNSA. The CDR3 has 15 residues. The CDR3 reads CASSAGEGGANVLTF. The CDR3 DNA sequence: TGTGCCAGCAGCGCTGGGGAGGGCGGGGCCAACGTCCTGACTTTC.

This clonotype was seen at least ten times. Because the library targeted alpha chains, this beta chain is an off-target read whose size means little. The rearrangement links TRBV29-1 to TRBJ2-7; D remains ambiguous. Deletions cut 1 base from V and 7 bases from J, with 14 bases between. CDR3 size: 13 residues. Germline V gene lookup returns CDR1 SQVTM and CDR2 ANQGSEA. The CDR3 DNA follows: TGCAGCGTTGAAGTAGCCCGGGCTGGAGAGCAGTACTTC. Protein sequence: CSVEVARAGEQYF.

There are many counts of this clonotype. This beta chain slipped into a library made for alpha chains as a stray read, so its size is not meaningful. CDR3 sequence reads: CASSEKGAGANVLTF. The CDR3 bases are TGTGCCAGCAGCGAGAAGGGGGCTGGGGCCAACGTCCTGACTTTC. The chain has TRBV5-4 and TRBJ2-6; weak D call: TRBD1 (6 bases). The ends were cut back, 4 bases at V and 2 bases at J, with 10 bases in the middle. This CDR3 comprises 15 residues. CDR1 is SGHNT and CDR2 is YYREEE in the germline V gene (reference sequence). The full variable domain, with the rest looked up from reference TRBV5-4 and TRBJ2-6, is ETGVTQSPTHLIKTRGQQVTLRCSSQSGHNTVSWYQQALGQGPQFIFQYYREEENGRGNFPPRFSGLQFPNYSSELNVNALELDDSALYLCASSEKGAGANVLTFGAGSRLTVL.

This clonotype came up many times. Being off target in a library aimed at alpha chains, this beta chain has a size of little meaning. This chain uses TRBV24-1 with TRBJ2-2, with D perhaps given as TRBD1 or TRBD2 (6 bases each). The CDR3 is 18 amino acids. Looked up from germline, CDR1 is KGHDR and CDR2 is SFDVKD. Trimming cost V 5 bases and J 0 bases, with 18 bases left between them. CDR3 DNA sequence: TGTGCCACCAGTGCCCCGGAGGGGAAGGGGGCGAACACCGGGGAGCTGTTTTTT. Its translation: CATSAPEGKGANTGELFF.

With respect to this clonotype: Within a library made for alpha chains, this beta chain is off target, and its count is uninformative. The chain carries TRBV7-2 and TRBJ2-3; D gene uncertain. The CDR3 extends over 14 amino acids. V lost 1 base, J lost 6 bases, and 11 bases lay in between. CDR1 is SGHTA, CDR2 FQGNSA, per germline. The chain's CDR3 is CASSLDRSRDTQYF. The CDR3 nucleotides are TGTGCCAGCAGCTTAGATCGATCCCGCGATACGCAGTATTTT.

This clonotype was found a few times. With the library built for alpha chains, this beta chain is off target and its frequency is not meaningful. The V call is TRBV20-1, the J call TRBJ2-3; TRBD2 aligns across 9 bases. The CDR3 has 16 residues. V was pared by 0 bases and J by 4 bases, with 8 bases of the junction left unmatched. CDR1 is DFQATT, CDR2 SNEGSKA, per germline (reference sequence). The CDR3: CSARESGGPGADTQYF. CDR3 in DNA: TGCAGTGCTAGAGAGAGCGGGGGGCCGGGCGCAGATACGCAGTATTTT.

This clonotype has ten or more counts. A library made for alpha chains picked up this beta chain off target, so its size means little. The rearrangement uses TRBV11-1 and TRBJ2-4; 10 bases align to TRBD1. The ends lost 5 bases at V and 0 bases at J; junction bases unmatched: 4. Germline values: CDR1 SGHAT, CDR2 FQDESV (reference sequence). This CDR3 has 16 amino acids. The CDR3 nucleotides are TGTGCCAGCAGCCCTCGACAGGGGGCAGCCAAAAACATTCAGTACTTC. As protein: CASSPRQGAAKNIQYF. Full variable domain (outside the CDR3, taken from reference TRBV11-1 and TRBJ2-4): EAEVAQSPRYKITEKSQAVAFWCDPISGHATLYWYRQILGQGPELLVQFQDESVVDDSQLPKDRFSAERLKGVDSTLKIQPAELGDSAMYLCASSPRQGAAKNIQYFGAGTRLSVL.

In regard to this clonotype: This beta chain is a stray sequence in a library constructed for alpha chains; its clone size is not meaningful. This chain joins TRBV12-3 or TRBV12-4 and TRBJ1-3; TRBD1 might be the D (5 bases). V lost 5 bases, J lost 2 bases, and 19 bases lay in between. This CDR3 comprises 17 residues. CDR3 sequence: CASSLRDPVRAGNTIYF. Written as DNA, the CDR3 is TGTGCCAGCAGTCTCCGGGACCCTGTGCGTGCTGGAAACACCATATATTTT.

Remarks on this clonotype: This beta chain is an off-target read within a library intended for alpha chains, so its frequency means little. The V call is TRBV7-2, the J call TRBJ2-2; 11 nucleotides agree with TRBD2. Germline CDR1 and CDR2: SGHTA and FQGNSA. Trimming took 5 bases from V and 3 from J; bases not matched to a gene: 11. The CDR3 contains 18 residues. The CDR3 protein is CASSPNLAGGMYTGELFF. The CDR3 coding sequence is TGTGCCAGCAGCCCGAATTTAGCGGGAGGGATGTACACCGGGGAGCTGTTTTTT.

The table lists this clonotype with many counts. The library was prepared for alpha chains; this beta chain is a stray read, so its frequency means little. The V call is TRBV7-9, the J call TRBJ2-3; D remains ambiguous. The CDR3 totals 16 residues. V was pared by 5 bases and J by 2 bases, with 17 bases between. Germline values: CDR1 SEHNR, CDR2 FQNEAQ (reference sequence). The CDR3 DNA follows: TGTGCCAGCAGCCCTTGGTTTAAGATCTCCACAGATACGCAGTATTTT. This gives the protein CASSPWFKISTDTQYF. The full variable domain, in which reference TRBV7-9 and TRBJ2-3 provide the parts outside the CDR3, is DTGVSQNPRHKITKRGQNVTFRCDPISEHNRLYWYRQTLGQGPEFLTYFQNEAQLEKSRLLSDRFSAERPKGSFSTLEIQRTEQGDSAMYLCASSPWFKISTDTQYFGPGTRLTVL.

This clonotype was recorded many times. This beta chain appears as a stray read in a library generated for alpha chains; its size is not informative. The chain employs TRBV19 and TRBJ1-2; possibly TRBD1 for D (5 bases). The CDR3 is 12 amino acids. Germline V CDR1 and CDR2: LNHDA, SQIVND (reference sequence). Trimming removed 4 bases from V and 4 bases from J, with 7 bases in between. The CDR3 loop is CASSKDSYGYTF. The CDR3 DNA reads TGTGCCAGTAGTAAAGACAGCTATGGCTACACCTTC.

This clonotype has a count of ten or more. This beta chain appears as a stray read in a library generated for alpha chains; its size is not informative. The rearrangement uses TRBV7-3 and TRBJ2-6; possibly TRBD1 or TRBD2 for D (5 bases each). Germline V gene sequence: CDR1 SGHTA, CDR2 FQGTGA. V lost 0 bases to trimming and J lost 0 bases, with 6 bases between them. There are 16 residues in the CDR3. This CDR3 reads CASSLTGTSGANVLTF. The CDR3 bases are TGTGCCAGCAGCTTAACGGGGACCTCTGGGGCCAACGTCCTGACTTTC.

In this sample, this clonotype turned up a few times. This beta chain was picked up by a library intended for alpha chains and is off target, so its count carries little meaning. This sequence joins TRBV5-1 and TRBJ2-5; 11 nucleotides match TRBD2. This CDR3 region has 15 residues. The V segment lost 4 bases and the J segment 0 bases; nucleotides outside the gene matches: 2. Germline CDR1 SGHRS, CDR2 YFSETQ. Here the CDR3 reads CASSKLAGDQETQYF. The CDR3 DNA sequence: TGCGCCAGCAGCAAACTAGCGGGGGACCAAGAGACCCAGTACTTC.

A word on this clonotype: With the library built for alpha chains, this beta chain is off target and its frequency is not meaningful. This chain joins TRBV28 and TRBJ2-7; a possible D gene is TRBD1 (6 bases). The CDR3 length is 15 residues. The V and J ends lost 10 bases and 0 bases respectively, with 19 bases between them. The germline CDR1 and CDR2 sequences are MDHEN and SYDVKM. CDR3 DNA: TGTGCCATCGGACAGATTACTACAAGCTCCTACGAGCAGTACTTC. It translates to CAIGQITTSSYEQYF.